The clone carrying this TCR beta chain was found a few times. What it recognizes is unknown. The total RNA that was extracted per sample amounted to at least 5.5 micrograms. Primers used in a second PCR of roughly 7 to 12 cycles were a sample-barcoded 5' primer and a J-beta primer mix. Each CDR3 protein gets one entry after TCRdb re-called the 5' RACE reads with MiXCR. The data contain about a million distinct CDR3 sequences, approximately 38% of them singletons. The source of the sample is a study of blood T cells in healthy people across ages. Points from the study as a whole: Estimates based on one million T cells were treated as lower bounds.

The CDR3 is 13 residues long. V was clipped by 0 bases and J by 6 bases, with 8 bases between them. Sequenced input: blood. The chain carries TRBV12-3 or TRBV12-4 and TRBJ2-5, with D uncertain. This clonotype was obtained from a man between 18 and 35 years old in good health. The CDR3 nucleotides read TGTGCCAGCAGTTTAGCAGTCGTGAAGACCCAGTACTTC. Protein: CASSLAVVKTQYF.